This entry lists 30 T cell receptor beta chains sequenced from one sample in a study of cytomegalovirus exposure and HLA in healthy donors. The table came from immunoSEQ multiplex PCR; TCRdb's copy has only in-frame clones and leaves some out. The sample has approximately 150,000 clones, approximately 86% seen once; the top ten hold less than 5.5%. The sequenced sample was PBMCs. Receptors were obtained from a man aged 18 to 30 in good health and CMV-seropositive.

This chain connects TRBV4-1 to TRBJ2-2, with 7 bases aligning to TRBD1. The junction had 8 bases not matched to a gene; V was cut back by 5 bases and J by 2 bases. Per the germline V gene, CDR1 is MGHRA and CDR2 is YSYEKL. This CDR3 has 16 residues. This CDR3 is CASSDRDRVNTGELFF. In nucleotides, the CDR3 is TGCGCCAGCAGCGACCGGGACAGAGTAAACACCGGGGAGCTGTTTTTT.

V gene TRBV27 combines with J gene TRBJ2-3, with TRBD2 identical over 9 bases. V was clipped by 2 bases and J by 4 bases; unmatched bases: 10. The CDR3 is 17 residues long. Germline V gene data show CDR1 as MNHEY and CDR2 as SMNVEV (reference sequence). CDR3 nucleotides: TGTGCCAGCAGTTTAGGTAGCGGGAGTTTTGGTGCAGATACGCAGTATTTT. Translated: CASSLGSGSFGADTQYF.

The chain uses TRBV6-6 and TRBJ2-6; the D is unclear. In germline, CDR1 is MNHNY, CDR2 SVGAGI (reference sequence). The CDR3 totals 15 residues. V lost 3 bases and J lost 0, with 6 bases in between. The chain's CDR3 is CASSYSYSGANVLTF. CDR3 DNA sequence: TGTGCCAGCAGTTATTCCTACTCTGGGGCCAACGTCCTGACTTTC.

The chain links TRBV28 to TRBJ1-1; no definite D call. The germline CDR1 and CDR2 sequences are MDHEN and SYDVKM. The CDR3 consists of 13 residues. Trimming removed 2 bases at V and 4 bases at J, with 8 bases between. The CDR3 reads CASSLPSGTEAFF. For the CDR3, the DNA is TGTGCCAGCAGTTTACCGTCCGGCACTGAAGCTTTCTTT.

This chain connects TRBV9 to TRBJ2-1, with 8 bases lining up with TRBD2. V dropped 2 bases and J dropped 7; count of bases not matched to a gene: 11. The CDR3 has 16 residues. Per germline, CDR1 SGDLS and CDR2 YYNGEE. For the CDR3, the DNA is TGTGCCAGCAGCGTCGGGAGCGGGAGAGGGTTAAATGAGCAGTTCTTC. Translation: CASSVGSGRGLNEQFF.

The genes are TRBV6-4 and TRBJ1-5; D might be TRBD1 (5 bases). The CDR3 runs to 13 residues. Trimming pared 3 bases from V and 3 bases from J, leaving 6 bases between. Looked up from germline, CDR1 is MRHNA and CDR2 is SNTAGT. CDR3 nucleotides: TGTGCCAGCAGTGAACAGGCCAATCAGCCCCAGCATTTT. Residues: CASSEQANQPQHF.

The V and J genes are TRBV5-4 and TRBJ2-3; no reliable D call. Trimming pared 4 bases from V and 5 bases from J, leaving 5 bases between. Per germline, CDR1 SGHNT and CDR2 YYREEE (reference sequence). The CDR3 extends over 11 amino acids. The CDR3 is CASSLGDTQYF. The CDR3 nucleotides are TGTGCCAGCAGCCTAGGAGATACGCAGTATTTT.

J is TRBJ2-2 and V is TRBV15, with D possibly matching TRBD2 (6 bases). The germline V and J ends were trimmed by 6 bases and 2 bases, with 7 bases remaining between them. Germline CDR1 and CDR2: LNHNV and YYDKDF (reference sequence). The CDR3 totals 13 residues. The CDR3 DNA reads TGTGCCACCAGGGGGACTAACACCGGGGAGCTGTTTTTT. This gives the protein CATRGTNTGELFF.

This chain uses TRBV18 with TRBJ2-3; D ambiguous. This CDR3 comprises 13 residues. The V and J ends lost 2 bases and 5 bases respectively, with 8 bases between them. The germline V gene encodes CDR1 KGHSH and CDR2 LQKENI. CDR3 protein: CASSPSRGDTQYF. For the CDR3, the DNA is TGTGCCAGCTCACCAAGTCGAGGAGATACGCAGTATTTT.

The gene calls are TRBV9 and TRBJ1-1; D remains ambiguous. Germline V gene data show CDR1 as SGDLS and CDR2 as YYNGEE. V lost 0 bases, J lost 5 bases, and 8 bases lay in between. CDR3 length: 13 amino acids. CDR3 in DNA: TGTGCCAGCAGCGTAGGCGCGCAAACTGAAGCTTTCTTT. This translates into CASSVGAQTEAFF.

The chain employs TRBV7-8 and TRBJ2-1; D may be TRBD2 (5 bases). V dropped 2 bases and J dropped 1 base, with 9 bases sitting between them. The V gene's germline CDR1 is SGHVS and CDR2 FQNEAQ. The CDR3 spans 15 residues. Here the CDR3 reads CASSLLTGSYNEQFF. CDR3 DNA: TGTGCCAGCAGCTTATTGACGGGGTCCTACAATGAGCAGTTCTTC.

The chain is built from TRBV30 and TRBJ2-7, with D maybe TRBD2 (6 bases). V was pared by 4 bases and J by 1 base, with 11 bases between. The CDR3 has 13 residues. Per the germline V gene, CDR1 is GTSNPN and CDR2 is SVGIG (reference sequence). Written as DNA, the CDR3 is TGTGCCTGGACCCGCGGGGAGTCCTACGAGCAGTACTTC. Residues: CAWTRGESYEQYF. Full variable domain (missing parts from reference TRBV30 and TRBJ2-7): SQTIHQWPATLVQPVGSPLSLECTVEGTSNPNLYWYRQAAGRGLQLLFYSVGIGQISSEVPQNLSASRPQDRQFILSSKKLLLSDSGFYLCAWTRGESYEQYFGPGTRLTVT.

The table lists this clone with a count of one. V and J are TRBV27 and TRBJ1-5; possibly TRBD1 for D (6 bases). V lost 5 bases, J lost 1 base, and 9 bases lay in between. This CDR3 has 14 amino acids. Germline V gene lookup returns CDR1 MNHEY and CDR2 SMNVEV (reference sequence). The CDR3 DNA sequence: TGTGCCAGCAGTCTTCAGGGGAGCAATCAGCCCCAGCATTTT. It yields the protein CASSLQGSNQPQHF.

The chain combines TRBV19 with TRBJ2-7; 11 bases map to TRBD2. This CDR3 has 15 amino acids. The germline V gene has CDR1 LNHDA and CDR2 SQIVND (reference sequence). Germline trimming cut 9 bases from V and 3 bases from J; bases unmatched to any gene: 10. Here the CDR3 reads CASRTGTSGIYEQYF. CDR3 nucleotides: TGTGCCAGCAGAACCGGGACTAGCGGCATCTACGAGCAGTACTTC.

This chain uses TRBV2 with TRBJ2-1, with D maybe TRBD1 (6 bases). The CDR3 is made up of 14 amino acids. Germline V gene data show CDR1 as SNHLY and CDR2 as FYNNEI. Deletions cut 4 bases from V and 3 bases from J, with 10 bases between. The DNA of the CDR3 is TGTGCCAGCAGTGGAGCGACAGGCTACAATGAGCAGTTCTTC. Its protein product is CASSGATGYNEQFF. The full variable domain, completed using reference TRBV2 and TRBJ2-1, is EPEVTQTPSHQVTQMGQEVILRCVPISNHLYFYWYRQILGQKVEFLVSFYNNEISEKSEIFDDQFSVERPDGSNFTLKIRSTKLEDSAMYFCASSGATGYNEQFFGPGTRLTVL.

The rearrangement uses TRBV5-1 and TRBJ2-5; TRBD2 aligns across 7 bases. After removal of 5 bases from V and 5 bases from J, the junction contained 9 bases not matched to a gene. The V gene's germline CDR1 is SGHRS and CDR2 YFSETQ. The CDR3 runs 14 residues. The chain's CDR3 is CASRGAGVGETQYF. DNA of the CDR3: TGCGCCAGCAGAGGGGCGGGAGTAGGGGAGACCCAGTACTTC.

The chain carries TRBV9 and TRBJ2-5, with D tentatively TRBD2 (6 bases). Germline V lookup: CDR1 SGDLS, CDR2 YYNGEE. Between the trimmed V and J ends, which lost 0 bases and 5 bases, there was a span of 17 bases. The CDR3 spans 16 residues. The chain's CDR3 is CASSVATGLDQETQYF. DNA for the CDR3: TGTGCCAGCAGCGTAGCTACGGGACTCGATCAGGAGACCCAGTACTTC.

The V call is TRBV11-2, the J call TRBJ2-1, with 13 bases aligning to TRBD2. CDR1 and CDR2 from the germline V gene are SGHAT and FQNNGV. The CDR3 covers 14 residues. V dropped 4 bases and J dropped 15; count of bases not matched to a gene: 9. As DNA, the CDR3 is TGTGCCAGCAGCTACGCGGCACTAGCGGGGGGGACGTTCTTC. It translates to CASSYAALAGGTFF. Drawing the rest from reference TRBV11-2 and TRBJ2-1, the complete variable domain is EAGVAQSPRYKIIEKRQSVAFWCNPISGHATLYWYQQILGQGPKLLIQFQNNGVVDDSQLPKDRFSAERLKGVDSTLKIQPAKLEDSAVYLCASSYAALAGGTFFGPGTRLTVL.

This chain's CDR3 is CASSLVSSGGSATQYF. The DNA for the CDR3 is TGTGCCAGCAGTTTGGTCTCTAGCGGGGGTAGCGCTACGCAGTATTTT. The rearrangement uses TRBV28 and TRBJ2-3; 10 positions match TRBD2. V trimming: 3 bases; J trimming: 8 bases; junction bases outside the gene matches: 11. Germline CDR1 reads MDHEN; CDR2 reads SYDVKM. The CDR3 totals 16 residues. The full variable domain, with the rest looked up from reference TRBV28 and TRBJ2-3, is DVKVTQSSRYLVKRTGEKVFLECVQDMDHENMFWYRQDPGLGLRLIYFSYDVKMKEKGDIPEGYSVSREKKERFSLILESASTNQTSMYLCASSLVSSGGSATQYFGPGTRLTVL.

The genes are TRBV30 and TRBJ2-1, with 12 bases matching TRBD2. In germline, CDR1 is GTSNPN, CDR2 SVGIG (reference sequence). This CDR3 has 16 residues. V was clipped by 0 bases and J by 3 bases; unmatched bases: 3. The CDR3 region is CAWSVRTSGNYNEQFF. CDR3 sequence (DNA): TGTGCCTGGAGTGTACGGACTAGCGGGAACTACAATGAGCAGTTCTTC.

This clone has just one count. The J gene is TRBJ2-7, the V gene TRBV18, with 10 bases fitting TRBD1. CDR3 length: 15 residues. V lost 2 bases, J lost 2 bases, and 3 bases stayed unmatched. Germline V gives CDR1 KGHSH, CDR2 LQKENI. The CDR3: CASSPRDRGPYEQYF. In DNA, the CDR3 is TGTGCCAGCTCACCAAGGGACAGGGGTCCCTACGAGCAGTACTTC.

The V and J genes are TRBV6-6 and TRBJ2-7, with 7 bases fitting TRBD2. The CDR3 contains 11 residues. Germline V gene data show CDR1 as MNHNY and CDR2 as SVGAGI (reference sequence). The V segment lost 5 bases and the J segment 7 bases; nucleotides outside the gene matches: 2. In nucleotides, the CDR3 is TGTGCCAGCAGTGGGGGAGGGGAGCAGTACTTC. As protein: CASSGGGEQYF.

This chain joins TRBV9 and TRBJ2-1; 9 bases match TRBD2. Germline V gives CDR1 SGDLS, CDR2 YYNGEE. The CDR3 spans 14 residues. V was pared by 5 bases and J by 12 bases, with 12 bases of the junction left unmatched. The CDR3: CASSRSSGGLMQFF. The CDR3 region has the DNA TGTGCCAGCAGTCGGTCCAGCGGGGGGCTTATGCAGTTCTTC.

The gene calls are TRBV5-1 and TRBJ2-3; tentatively, D is TRBD1 (6 bases). V lost 4 bases and J lost 2, with 11 bases in between. Germline CDR1 SGHRS, CDR2 YFSETQ. This CDR3 has 14 amino acids. CDR3 sequence (DNA): TGCGCCAGCAGCCCTTGGACAGACACAGATACGCAGTATTTT. Translated: CASSPWTDTDTQYF.

V and J are TRBV4-1 and TRBJ1-2, with 11 bases lining up with TRBD1. This CDR3 comprises 16 residues. The germline gives CDR1 MGHRA, CDR2 YSYEKL. V lost 2 bases to trimming and J lost 3 bases; unmatched junction nucleotides: 5. The CDR3 loop reads CASSQTGTGGHYGYTF. The CDR3 DNA sequence: TGCGCCAGCAGCCAAACCGGGACAGGGGGGCACTATGGCTACACCTTC.

This chain uses TRBV19 with TRBJ1-1; 12 bases line up with TRBD1. V lost 10 bases to trimming and J lost 5 bases; unmatched junction nucleotides: 11. This CDR3 is built from 15 residues. The V gene's germline CDR1 is LNHDA and CDR2 SQIVND (reference sequence). CDR3 sequence (DNA): TGTGCCACGGCGGGACAGGGGGCTTATTGGACTGAAGCTTTCTTT. This sequence encodes CATAGQGAYWTEAFF.

This rearrangement joins TRBV23-1 to TRBJ1-2; D perhaps matches TRBD1 (5 bases). TRBV23-1 is labeled an ORF, and its function is uncertain. V shed 2 bases and J shed 4 bases, with 14 bases lying between them. The CDR3 consists of 15 residues. This CDR3 is CASSQPRSGVYGYTF. For the CDR3, the DNA is TGCGCCAGCAGTCAACCCCGTTCGGGGGTCTATGGCTACACCTTC.

The chain links TRBV4-2 to TRBJ1-2; 7 positions match TRBD1. With V trimmed by 1 base and J by 2 bases, 4 bases remained unmatched. The length of the CDR3 is 15 residues. Germline CDR1 and CDR2: LGHNA and YNFKEQ. The CDR3 spells CASSQVLQGNYGYTF. The CDR3 DNA reads as TGTGCCAGCAGCCAAGTATTACAGGGGAACTATGGCTACACCTTC.

The chain employs TRBV6-4 and TRBJ1-2; TRBD1 agrees at 7 bases. V was clipped by 0 bases and J by 5 bases; unmatched bases: 3. CDR3 length: 14 amino acids. Germline CDR1 reads MRHNA; CDR2 reads SNTAGT. The CDR3: CASSDSQGVYGYTF. The CDR3 nucleotides read TGTGCCAGCAGTGACTCCCAGGGGGTATATGGCTACACCTTC.

The chain has TRBV10-2 and TRBJ1-2; D remains ambiguous. CDR1 is WSHSY, CDR2 SAAADI, per germline. This CDR3 spans 13 amino acids. V was trimmed by 0 bases and J by 8 bases, leaving 10 bases between them. The DNA for the CDR3 is TGCGCCAGCAGTGAGTCAGTCGGTAAAGGCTACACCTTC. Residues: CASSESVGKGYTF.